Each of the 14 T cell receptor beta chains below was sequenced from the same sample in a study of blood T cells in healthy people across ages. A sample-barcoded 5' primer and a J-beta primer mix were used in a second PCR of roughly 7 to 12 cycles. MiXCR, applied by TCRdb to the 5' RACE reads, yields one record per CDR3 protein. The sample records about 780,000 distinct CDR3 sequences, roughly 24% being singletons. In addition, the sample was reused for a study of T cells of mothers and their children.

Sequencing used blood. Every receptor here comes from a boy between 5 and 17 years old in good health.

There are many counts of this clonotype. The chain uses TRBV29-1 and TRBJ2-5; D is possibly TRBD2 (5 bases). CDR1 and CDR2 (germline): SQVTM, ANQGSEA. This CDR3 has 13 amino acids. V lost 4 bases and J 3 bases, leaving 12 bases between the germline ends. DNA of the CDR3: TGCAGCGTTGGGAGGACCGCTAAAGAGACCCAGTACTTC. This gives the protein CSVGRTAKETQYF.

This clonotype was counted only a few times. Written as DNA, the CDR3 is TGTGCCAGCAGCTTCTCCAGTCTCCGCGGCTACACCTTC. This codes for CASSFSSLRGYTF. V gene TRBV11-2 combines with J gene TRBJ1-2, with D uncertain. In germline, CDR1 is SGHAT, CDR2 FQNNGV. The CDR3 runs 13 residues. The V gene lost 3 bases and the J gene lost 8 bases, with 13 bases spanning the gap. The full variable domain, rest sourced from reference TRBV11-2 and TRBJ1-2, is EAGVAQSPRYKIIEKRQSVAFWCNPISGHATLYWYQQILGQGPKLLIQFQNNGVVDDSQLPKDRFSAERLKGVDSTLKIQPAKLEDSAVYLCASSFSSLRGYTFGSGTRLTVV.

V usage is TRBV7-2 and J usage is TRBJ2-5; 7 positions match TRBD2. This CDR3 has 17 residues. The J segment lost 5 bases and the V segment lost 5 bases, leaving 17 bases of the junction unmatched. Germline CDR1 reads SGHTA; CDR2 reads FQGNSA. This chain's CDR3 is CASSPRGDTAWVETQYF. The CDR3 DNA is TGTGCCAGCAGCCCCCGGGGGGATACGGCTTGGGTGGAGACCCAGTACTTC.

In this sample, this clonotype turned up many times. The chain combines TRBV20-1 with TRBJ2-1; the D gene could be TRBD1 or TRBD2 (6 bases each). CDR3 length: 14 residues. Looked up from germline, CDR1 is DFQATT and CDR2 is SNEGSKA (reference sequence). The V end lost 6 bases, the J end lost 3 bases, and 15 bases lay between the germline ends. The CDR3 DNA sequence: TGCAGTGCAAAGGGCGGGACAAACTACAATGAGCAGTTCTTC. This encodes CSAKGGTNYNEQFF.

Notes on this clonotype: A read error may account for a junction end that differs from germline. The gene calls are TRBV10-1 and TRBJ2-5; D possibly corresponds to TRBD2 (6 bases). The J call may be mistaken, given a closer DNA end match to TRBJ2-7. Germline V CDR1 and CDR2: WNHNN, SYGVQD (reference sequence). This CDR3 has 16 residues. CDR3 nucleotides: TGTGCCAGCAGCCAAGGTTCCGGGAGCAGCTCCTACGAGCAGTACTTC. Protein: CASSQGSGSSSYEQYF.

The CDR3 bases are TGTGCCAGCAGCCAAGGACAGCTTATTACCCAGCAGTTCTTC. Its protein product is CASSQGQLITQQFF. The chain is built from TRBV14 and TRBJ2-5; a possible D gene is TRBD1 (5 bases). The DNA end favors TRBJ2-1, so the J call may be wrong. There are 14 residues in the CDR3. Germline V CDR1 and CDR2: SGHDN, FVKESK.

This chain joins TRBV20-1 and TRBJ2-3; 10 bases align to TRBD1. The CDR3 loop spans 14 amino acids. Germline V lookup: CDR1 DFQATT, CDR2 SNEGSKA (reference sequence). Trimming cost V 5 bases and J 4 bases; bases outside gene matches: 6. The chain's CDR3 is CSASRTGGPDTQYF. The CDR3 nucleotides are TGCAGTGCTTCCCGGACAGGGGGGCCAGATACGCAGTATTTT.

This clonotype was counted a few times. The junction departs from germline at one end; a sequencing error may be responsible. The chain uses TRBV20-1 and TRBJ2-7; TRBD2 aligns across 7 bases. Germline CDR1 and CDR2: DFQATT and SNEGSKA (reference sequence). CDR3 size: 15 residues. CDR3: CSARERAGVGNEQYF. The CDR3 DNA sequence: TGCAGTGCCAGAGAGAGGGCGGGGGTGGGCAACGAGCAGTACTTC.

The CDR3: CAMKPGGNTEAFF. The CDR3 DNA is TGTGCCATGAAGCCCGGAGGGAACACTGAAGCTTTCTTT. This chain links TRBV10-3 with TRBJ1-1, with unresolved D. Germline V lookup: CDR1 ENHRY, CDR2 SYGVKD. The length of the CDR3 is 13 residues. Trimming removed 9 bases at V and 1 base at J, with 12 bases between.

The rearrangement links TRBV28 to TRBJ1-4; 10 bases are a match to TRBD1. V dropped 8 bases and J dropped 1; count of bases not matched to a gene: 4. Germline CDR1 reads MDHEN; CDR2 reads SYDVKM. The CDR3 is 15 residues long. This chain's CDR3 is CASRDRGRTNEKLFF. The DNA for the CDR3 is TGTGCCAGCCGCGACAGGGGGCGAACTAATGAAAAACTGTTTTTT.

In this sample, this clonotype turned up a few times. The J gene is TRBJ2-5, the V gene TRBV5-1; D call uncertain. The V end lost 0 bases, the J end lost 5 bases, and 11 bases lay between the germline ends. The V gene's germline CDR1 is SGHRS and CDR2 YFSETQ. CDR3 length: 14 amino acids. CDR3 sequence reads: CASSLDLNGETQYF. The DNA of the CDR3 is TGCGCCAGCAGCTTGGACCTGAACGGGGAGACCCAGTACTTC.

This clonotype was recorded a few times. This rearrangement joins TRBV11-2 to TRBJ2-7; 7 bases agree with TRBD1. The germline V gene encodes CDR1 SGHAT and CDR2 FQNNGV. The CDR3 sequence is 14 residues long. Trimming at V came to 5 bases and at J to 7 bases, leaving 11 bases not matched to a gene. CDR3 DNA sequence: TGTGCCAGCAGCCTATGGGACAGTCTGGGGGAGCAGTACTTC. This sequence encodes CASSLWDSLGEQYF.

This clonotype turned up a few times. The chain combines TRBV9 with TRBJ2-4; 7 bases agree with TRBD1. The V gene end was trimmed by 0 bases and the J gene end by 6 bases; junction bases not matched to a gene: 3. The CDR3 consists of 14 residues. Per germline, CDR1 SGDLS and CDR2 YYNGEE. CDR3 bases: TGTGCCAGCAGCGTAGGACAGGGTCCAAACATTCAGTACTTC. Translating it yields CASSVGQGPNIQYF.

The CDR3 here is CASSLDGQVVQPQHF. The CDR3 DNA follows: TGTGCCAGCAGCTTAGACGGCCAGGTGGTACAGCCCCAGCATTTT. The V call is TRBV7-2, the J call TRBJ1-5; D remains ambiguous. V lost 1 base, J lost 7 bases, and 14 bases lay in between. The germline V gene has CDR1 SGHTA and CDR2 FQGNSA. The CDR3 spans 15 residues. The whole variable domain, remainder taken from reference TRBV7-2 and TRBJ1-5, is GAGVSQSPSNKVTEKGKDVELRCDPISGHTALYWYRQSLGQGLEFLIYFQGNSAPDKSGLPSDRFSAERTGGSVSTLTIQRTQQEDSAVYLCASSLDGQVVQPQHFGDGTRLSIL.